This T cell receptor beta chain was identified during a study of T-cell memory formation after mild COVID-19. TCRdb re-called the 5' RACE reads through MiXCR, storing one row per CDR3 protein. The sample has over 150,000 distinct CDR3 sequences, roughly 18% seen once. This clonotype was seen more than once but under ten times. CDR1 DFQATT and CDR2 SNEGSKA come from the germline V gene (reference sequence). With 4 bases removed from V and 13 bases from J, the gap between germline ends came to 2 bases. The length of the CDR3 is 8 residues. Sample: PBMCs or a T cell subset sorted from them (not recorded which). The rearrangement joins TRBV20-1 to TRBJ1-6; D not resolved. The clonotype comes from a man younger than 35 who had mild COVID-19 (a few samples of this study predate the infection). Cell type and time point are not known. CDR3 nucleotide sequence: TGCAGTGCTACGCCCCTCCACTTT. As protein: CSATPLHF.